The rows below give T cell receptor beta chains drawn from one sample of a study of blood T cells in healthy people across ages. TCRdb reanalysed the 5' RACE reads using MiXCR and keeps one entry per CDR3 protein. Here the sample spans roughly 2 million distinct CDR3 sequences, about 50% being singletons. The sequencing sample was made of blood. The receptors stem from a woman in her 40s in good health. CDR3s include the opening cysteine and the closing phenylalanine or tryptophan. The order of the fields is J gene, V gene, clone size, CDR3 protein. The size field is filled for only some rows; it gives once, few, many or a size class.

>TRBJ2-5|TRBV7-7|few
CASSDPPGQGKETQYF
>TRBJ2-7|TRBV13|few
CASSLTSGPNEQYF
>TRBJ2-1|TRBV15|few
CATSRDHGEQFF
>TRBJ2-5|TRBV29-1|many
CSALGGMMVENQETQYF
>TRBJ1-4|TRBV5-1|few
CASSSDGNEKLFF
>NA|TRBV7-2|NA
CASSLLSGRWETQYF
>TRBJ2-7|TRBV6-2/TRBV6-3|NA
CASNNNRDYEQYF
>TRBJ1-4|TRBV11-1|NA
CASRRLPREQGDSEGNEKLFF
>TRBJ2-7|TRBV7-2|few
CASSLRTPGAYEQYF
>TRBJ2-1|TRBV20-1|many
CSARGYNEQFF
>TRBJ2-5|TRBV12-3/TRBV12-4|few
CASTPFGPGETQYF
>TRBJ2-3|TRBV24-1|few
CATSDLQTGDTQYF
>TRBJ2-5|TRBV9|few
CASSVGGGKKETQYF
>NA|TRBV5-6|NA
CASSQTGMTQYF
>TRBJ2-1|TRBV20-1|NA
CSAFSGGAGNEQFF
>TRBJ2-7|TRBV12-3/TRBV12-4|NA
CASSLSGQGARSYEQYF
>TRBJ1-4|TRBV28|NA
CASSSPTGEEKLFF
>TRBJ2-1|TRBV5-1|NA
CASSELGGSYNKQFF
>TRBJ2-1|TRBV14|NA
CASSQVTTGSNEQFF
>TRBJ2-2|TRBV20-1|NA
CSVLDSGELFF
>TRBJ2-5|TRBV24-1|NA
CATSDSGPLAETQYF
>TRBJ2-3|TRBV6-2/TRBV6-3|NA
CASNRGSSTVQYF
>TRBJ2-6|TRBV7-9|NA
CASSPNTGTGGLSGANVLTF
>TRBJ2-7|TRBV6-6|NA
CASIASGTGGEQYF
>TRBJ2-3|TRBV9|NA
CASSPSQDRVTDTQYF
>TRBJ2-4|TRBV9|NA
CASSKRPDRDNIQYF
>TRBJ2-6|TRBV20-1|NA
CSASRDRVGGANVLTF
>TRBJ2-1|TRBV4-2|NA
CASSQVGAGLSYNEQFF
>TRBJ2-5|TRBV7-6|NA
CASSLLLAGVQAQYF
>TRBJ2-3|TRBV20-1|few
CSASGLGVTDTQYF
>TRBJ2-5|TRBV6-2/TRBV6-3|NA
CASSYGGYPRDEQYF
>TRBJ1-1|TRBV9|NA
CASSAGGLSTEAFF
>TRBJ2-1|TRBV29-1|many
CSAGTGAFKQFF
>TRBJ2-7|TRBV27|NA
CASSPRGLIYQQYF
>TRBJ2-7|TRBV5-1|few
CASSLATDRGSYEQYF
>TRBJ2-1|TRBV11-3|once
CASGEAGDEQFF
>TRBJ2-5|TRBV5-1|few
CASSARQAQETQYF
>TRBJ1-6|TRBV5-6|NA
CASSLIATGFYNSPLHF
>TRBJ2-5|TRBV20-1|many
CSARDLETQYF
>TRBJ2-1|TRBV19|NA
CASGGGRGALSEQFF
>TRBJ2-1|TRBV9|few
CASSGVQSSYNEQFF
>TRBJ2-7|TRBV4-2|few
CASSQDGQSYEQYF
>TRBJ2-2|TRBV20-1|NA
CSARKPRATGELFF
>TRBJ2-5|TRBV5-6|few
CASSGKPGLPQETQYF
>TRBJ1-6|TRBV15|few
CATSPDRDYNSPLHF
>TRBJ2-1|TRBV9|NA
CASSTSRGEQFF
>TRBJ2-2|TRBV27|NA
CASRYWTSANTGELFF
>TRBJ2-1|TRBV9|NA
CASRRLAGDSYNEQFF
>TRBJ1-1|TRBV4-2|NA
CASSQPRTGPGMNTEAFF
>TRBJ1-4|TRBV6-6|NA
CASKNGVITNEKLFF
>TRBJ2-5|TRBV4-1|few
CASSQPTGAQYRETQYF
>TRBJ1-2|TRBV27|NA
CASREPGQGNYGYTF
>TRBJ1-4|TRBV20-1|NA
CSAAGTENEKLFF
>TRBJ2-7|TRBV11-3|NA
CASSTGLAGDEQYF
>TRBJ2-3|TRBV4-2|once
CASSQDRAETPTDTQYF
>TRBJ1-4|TRBV28|NA
CASIRGTLTNEKLFF
>TRBJ2-1|TRBV6-2/TRBV6-3|few
CASSYSTAGGGEQFF
>TRBJ1-5|TRBV6-2/TRBV6-3|NA
CASSFWQPNQPQHF
>TRBJ2-5|TRBV28|many
CASSPTGALQETQYF
>TRBJ1-2|TRBV7-2|NA
CASSRLTGAVNYGYTF